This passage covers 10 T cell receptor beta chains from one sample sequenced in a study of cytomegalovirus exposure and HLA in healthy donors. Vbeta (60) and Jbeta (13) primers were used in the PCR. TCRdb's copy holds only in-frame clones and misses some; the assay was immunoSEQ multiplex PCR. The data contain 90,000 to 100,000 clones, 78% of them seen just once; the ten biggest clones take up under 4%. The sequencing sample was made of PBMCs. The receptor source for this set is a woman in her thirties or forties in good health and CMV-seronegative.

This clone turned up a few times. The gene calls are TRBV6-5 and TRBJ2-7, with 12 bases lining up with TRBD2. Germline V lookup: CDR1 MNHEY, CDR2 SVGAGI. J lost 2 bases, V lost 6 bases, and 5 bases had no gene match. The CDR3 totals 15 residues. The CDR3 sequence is CASSQLAGGAYEQYF. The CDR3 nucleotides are TGTGCCAGCAGCCAACTAGCGGGAGGCGCCTACGAGCAGTACTTC.

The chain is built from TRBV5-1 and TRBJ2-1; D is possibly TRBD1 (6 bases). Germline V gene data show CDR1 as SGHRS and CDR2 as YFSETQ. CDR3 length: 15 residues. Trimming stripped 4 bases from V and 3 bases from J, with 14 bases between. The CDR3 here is CASSAAGTNYNEQFF. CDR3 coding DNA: TGCGCCAGCAGCGCCGCCGGGACAAACTACAATGAGCAGTTCTTC.

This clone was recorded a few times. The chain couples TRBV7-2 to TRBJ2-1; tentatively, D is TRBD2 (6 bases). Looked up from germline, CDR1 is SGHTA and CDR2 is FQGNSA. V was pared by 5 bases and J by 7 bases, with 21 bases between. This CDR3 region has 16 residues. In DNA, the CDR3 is TGTGCCAGCAGCCCTTACGGGGGAGGTGTCAAGAATGAGCAGTTCTTC. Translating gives CASSPYGGGVKNEQFF.

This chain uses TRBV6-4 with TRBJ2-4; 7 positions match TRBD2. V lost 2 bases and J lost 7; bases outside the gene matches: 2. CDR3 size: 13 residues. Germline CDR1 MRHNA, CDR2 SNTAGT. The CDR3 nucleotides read TGTGCCAGCAGTGACGGCGGGAGTAACATTCAGTACTTC. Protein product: CASSDGGSNIQYF.

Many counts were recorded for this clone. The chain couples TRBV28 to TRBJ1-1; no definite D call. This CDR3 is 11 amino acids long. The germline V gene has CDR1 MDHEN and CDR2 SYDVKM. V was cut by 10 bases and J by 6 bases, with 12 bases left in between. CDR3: CATRGRPEAFF. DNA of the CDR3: TGTGCCACGAGAGGGAGACCTGAAGCTTTCTTT.

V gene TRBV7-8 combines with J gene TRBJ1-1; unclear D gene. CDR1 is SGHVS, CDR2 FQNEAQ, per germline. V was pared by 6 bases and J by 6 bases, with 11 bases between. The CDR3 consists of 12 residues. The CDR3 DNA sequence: TGTGCCAGCAGAACAAGCCGGGCTGAAGCTTTCTTT. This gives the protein CASRTSRAEAFF.

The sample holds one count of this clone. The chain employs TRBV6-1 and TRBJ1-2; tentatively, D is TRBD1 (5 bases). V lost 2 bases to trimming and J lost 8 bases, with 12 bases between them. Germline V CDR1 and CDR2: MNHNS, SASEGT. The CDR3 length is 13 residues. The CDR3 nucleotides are TGTGCCAGCAGTGAATTTGGGGCCGGGGGCTACACCTTC. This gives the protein CASSEFGAGGYTF.

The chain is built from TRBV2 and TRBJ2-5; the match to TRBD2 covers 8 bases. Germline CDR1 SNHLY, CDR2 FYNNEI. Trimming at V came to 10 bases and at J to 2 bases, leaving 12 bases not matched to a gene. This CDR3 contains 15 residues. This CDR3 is CATKRAGGLQETQYF. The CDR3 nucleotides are TGTGCCACCAAACGGGCGGGAGGACTACAAGAGACCCAGTACTTC. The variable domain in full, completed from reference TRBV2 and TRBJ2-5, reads EPEVTQTPSHQVTQMGQEVILRCVPISNHLYFYWYRQILGQKVEFLVSFYNNEISEKSEIFDDQFSVERPDGSNFTLKIRSTKLEDSAMYFCATKRAGGLQETQYFGPGTRLLVL.

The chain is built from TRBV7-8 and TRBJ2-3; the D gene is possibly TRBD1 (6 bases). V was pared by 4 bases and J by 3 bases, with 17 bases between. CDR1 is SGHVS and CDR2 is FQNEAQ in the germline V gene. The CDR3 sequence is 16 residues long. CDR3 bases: TGTGCCAGCAGCTCCTCCCCTACAGGGTTGACAGATACGCAGTATTTT. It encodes CASSSSPTGLTDTQYF. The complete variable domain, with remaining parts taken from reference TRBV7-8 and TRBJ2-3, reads GAGVSQSPRYKVAKRGQDVALRCDPISGHVSLFWYQQALGQGPEFLTYFQNEAQLDKSGLPSDRFFAERPEGSVSTLKIQRTQQEDSAVYLCASSSSPTGLTDTQYFGPGTRLTVL.

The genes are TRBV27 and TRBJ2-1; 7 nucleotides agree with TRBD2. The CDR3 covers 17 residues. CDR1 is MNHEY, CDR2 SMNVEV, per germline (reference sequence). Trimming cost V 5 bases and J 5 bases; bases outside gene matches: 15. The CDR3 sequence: CASSPRPGLAAHNEQFF. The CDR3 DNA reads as TGTGCCAGCAGTCCTCGTCCGGGGCTAGCGGCTCACAATGAGCAGTTCTTC.